The 29 T cell receptor beta chains below come from one sample, sequenced in a study of T-cell memory formation after mild COVID-19. From the 5' RACE reads, TCRdb called clonotypes with MiXCR, one entry per CDR3 protein. The table records roughly 400,000 distinct CDR3 sequences, about a sixth of them present only once. Sequences were obtained from PBMCs or a T cell subset sorted from them (not recorded which). These receptors all come from a man aged 18 to 30 who had mild COVID-19 (a few samples of this study predate the infection). Cell type and time point are not known.

The rearrangement links TRBV9 to TRBJ1-6; no definite D call. Trimming pared 2 bases from V and 8 bases from J, leaving 8 bases between. The CDR3 contains 13 residues. CDR1 is SGDLS and CDR2 is YYNGEE in the germline V gene. The CDR3 DNA follows: TGTGCCAGCAGCGTCAGGAATGATTCACCCCTCCACTTT. It is translated as CASSVRNDSPLHF. The full variable domain, its missing parts supplied by reference TRBV9 and TRBJ1-6, is DSGVTQTPKHLITATGQRVTLRCSPRSGDLSVYWYQQSLDQGLQFLIQYYNGEERAKGNILERFSAQQFPDLHSELNLSSLELGDSALYFCASSVRNDSPLHFGNGTRLTVT.

This clonotype came up a few times. J is TRBJ2-3 and V is TRBV24-1; D possibly uses TRBD1 or TRBD2 (5 bases each). Germline assignment: CDR1 KGHDR and CDR2 SFDVKD. The CDR3 length is 13 residues. Trimming removed 10 bases at V and 3 bases at J, with 13 bases between. For the CDR3, the DNA is TGTGCCACGGCCCGGGGCGCGACAGATACGCAGTATTTT. It translates to CATARGATDTQYF.

This clonotype was recorded a few times. This sequence joins TRBV5-1 and TRBJ1-3; no clear D. The CDR3 has 15 amino acids. Trimming left V 4 bases short and J 0 bases short, with 11 bases between. The germline V gene has CDR1 SGHRS and CDR2 YFSETQ. The CDR3 loop is CASSPDPLSGNTIYF. In DNA, the CDR3 is TGCGCCAGCAGCCCCGACCCACTCTCTGGAAACACCATATATTTT.

This clonotype occurred a few times. The chain employs TRBV29-1 and TRBJ2-3, with D uncertain. Trimming removed 7 bases at V and 0 bases at J, with 11 bases between. The length of the CDR3 is 13 residues. Germline CDR1 SQVTM, CDR2 ANQGSEA. For the CDR3, the DNA is TGCAGCGGAGACATCTCGAGCACAGATACGCAGTATTTT. As protein: CSGDISSTDTQYF.

The chain joins TRBV7-7 to TRBJ2-6; TRBD1 might be the D (6 bases). The CDR3 is 17 amino acids. Germline lookup yields CDR1 SSHAT and CDR2 FNYEAQ (reference sequence). V was cut by 3 bases and J by 0 bases, with 12 bases left in between. CDR3 in DNA: TGTGCCAGCAGCTTCTGGGGGCAAGGCTCTGGGGCCAACGTCCTGACTTTC. Residues: CASSFWGQGSGANVLTF.

The chain couples TRBV18 to TRBJ1-5; unclear D gene. CDR3 length: 14 residues. V lost 3 bases to trimming and J lost 3 bases, with 9 bases between them. Germline V gene sequence: CDR1 KGHSH, CDR2 LQKENI. Here the CDR3 DNA reads TGTGCCAGCTCACCCGGACCGATCAATCAGCCCCAGCATTTT. It yields the protein CASSPGPINQPQHF. The whole variable domain, remainder taken from reference TRBV18 and TRBJ1-5, is NAGVMQNPRHLVRRRGQEARLRCSPMKGHSHVYWYRQLPEEGLKFMVYLQKENIIDESGMPKERFSAEFPKEGPSILRIQQVVRGDSAAYFCASSPGPINQPQHFGDGTRLSIL.

The sample holds a few counts of this clonotype. The V gene is TRBV12-3 or TRBV12-4, the J gene TRBJ1-5; D remains unclear. Between the trimmed V and J ends, which lost 2 bases and 8 bases, there was a span of 13 bases. The CDR3 runs to 14 residues. The CDR3 is CASSLKGGVKPQHF. The CDR3 nucleotides are TGTGCCAGCAGTTTAAAGGGCGGTGTTAAGCCCCAGCATTTT.

This clonotype was seen ten or more times. The genes are TRBV7-2 and TRBJ2-7; either TRBD1 or TRBD2 may supply D (5 bases each). V shed 5 bases and J shed 6 bases, with 11 bases lying between them. CDR1 is SGHTA, CDR2 FQGNSA, per germline. This CDR3 spans 12 amino acids. The CDR3 sequence: CASSPWDGEQYF. CDR3 DNA: TGTGCCAGCAGCCCCTGGGACGGCGAGCAGTACTTC.

This clonotype came up a few times. The chain is built from TRBV4-1 and TRBJ1-1; the D gene is possibly TRBD1 (5 bases). CDR1 is MGHRA and CDR2 is YSYEKL in the germline V gene. This CDR3 region has 13 residues. V was shortened by 6 bases and J by 7 bases, with 15 bases between the two germline ends. The CDR3 nucleotides read TGCGCCAGCAGTCTTACCGGGGGAGGTGAAGCTTTCTTT. Its translation: CASSLTGGGEAFF.

CDR3 region: CASSGKLGQFSYEQYF. The DNA of the CDR3 is TGCGCCAGCAGCGGAAAATTAGGACAATTCTCCTACGAGCAGTACTTC. The gene calls are TRBV5-1 and TRBJ2-7; D might be TRBD1 (5 bases). CDR1 is SGHRS and CDR2 is YFSETQ in the germline V gene. CDR3 length equals 16 residues. V lost 4 bases to trimming and J lost 0 bases, with 17 bases between them.

The chain links TRBV7-6 to TRBJ2-1, with 8 nucleotides matching TRBD2. V lost 1 base, J lost 5 bases, and 7 bases stayed unmatched. Germline V gene sequence: CDR1 SGHVS, CDR2 FNYEAQ. This CDR3 has 16 amino acids. The CDR3: CASSLGGRGDHNEQFF. CDR3 DNA sequence: TGTGCCAGCAGCTTAGGAGGGCGGGGGGACCACAATGAGCAGTTCTTC.

The table lists this clonotype with a few counts. J is TRBJ2-5 and V is TRBV5-1; D is perhaps TRBD1 (6 bases). The CDR3 consists of 14 residues. Germline V gives CDR1 SGHRS, CDR2 YFSETQ. The V end lost 0 bases, the J end lost 5 bases, and 11 bases lay between the germline ends. The chain's CDR3 is CASSLASRGETQYF. In DNA, the CDR3 is TGCGCCAGCAGCTTGGCGTCTAGGGGGGAGACCCAGTACTTC.

This clonotype has a handful of counts. This chain joins TRBV27 and TRBJ1-2, with D maybe TRBD1 (6 bases). The germline gives CDR1 MNHEY, CDR2 SMNVEV (reference sequence). Trimming removed 3 bases at V and 0 bases at J, with 11 bases between. CDR3 size: 15 residues. CDR3 amino acids: CASSFVGQPNYGYTF. CDR3 nucleotide sequence: TGTGCCAGCAGTTTCGTCGGACAGCCTAACTATGGCTACACCTTC.

The rearrangement links TRBV12-3 or TRBV12-4 to TRBJ2-7, with 11 bases lining up with TRBD2. Unmatched junction bases numbered 3, after V lost 7 bases and J lost 1 base. The length of the CDR3 is 14 residues. The CDR3 DNA is TGTGCCAGCAAGATAGCGGGGGGGTCCTACGAGCAGTACTTC. Its translation: CASKIAGGSYEQYF.

This clonotype turned up a few times. This chain joins TRBV6-5 and TRBJ1-5, with unresolved D. The V end lost 0 bases, the J end lost 1 base, and 7 bases lay between the germline ends. Germline CDR1 and CDR2: MNHEY and SVGAGI. The CDR3 sequence is 15 residues long. The CDR3 reads CASSYSLVSNQPQHF. In DNA form, the CDR3 reads TGTGCCAGCAGTTACTCGTTGGTAAGCAATCAGCCCCAGCATTTT.

This chain uses TRBV7-9 with TRBJ2-1, with D perhaps assigned TRBD1 or TRBD2 (6 bases each). The length of the CDR3 is 9 residues. Germline values: CDR1 SEHNR, CDR2 FQNEAQ (reference sequence). V dropped 11 bases and J dropped 8 bases, with 7 bases sitting between them. The CDR3 is CAGGHEQFF. The CDR3 nucleotides read TGTGCCGGGGGGCATGAGCAGTTCTTC.

This chain joins TRBV4-2 and TRBJ1-2, with D possibly TRBD1 on 5 matching bases. Trimming pared 4 bases from V and 5 bases from J, leaving 20 bases between. The germline CDR1 and CDR2 sequences are LGHNA and YNFKEQ. The CDR3 has 16 amino acids. For the CDR3, the DNA is TGTGCCAGCAGCCGCGGGGACGGGCCCCAAAGTTATGGCTACACCTTC. It yields the protein CASSRGDGPQSYGYTF.

This clonotype was counted a few times. The chain links TRBV28 to TRBJ2-1, with a possible D match to TRBD1 (6 bases). CDR1 is MDHEN, CDR2 SYDVKM, per germline. The CDR3 runs 16 residues. Deletions cut 6 bases from V and 0 bases from J, with 15 bases between. CDR3 nucleotide sequence: TGTGCCAGCAGCCGCTTGGGACATCCCTCCTACAATGAGCAGTTCTTC. Translated, it gives CASSRLGHPSYNEQFF.

This chain links TRBV3-2 with TRBJ2-4; the DNA was not used to check the table's D call, TRBD2. TRBV3-2 is a pseudogene locus. This CDR3 comprises 14 residues. CDR3 DNA: TGTGCCAGCACTAAGACAGGGCCCGCGGACATTCAGTACTTC. Translating gives CASTKTGPADIQYF.

This clonotype was detected a few times. The V call is TRBV5-1, the J call TRBJ2-5; D is uncertain. The CDR3 extends over 15 amino acids. V dropped 0 bases and J dropped 2 bases, with 11 bases sitting between them. Per germline, CDR1 SGHRS and CDR2 YFSETQ. The CDR3 protein is CASSLAALTQETQYF. The CDR3 region has the DNA TGCGCCAGCAGCTTGGCCGCACTGACTCAAGAGACCCAGTACTTC.

The chain couples TRBV7-2 to TRBJ2-7; D not resolved. The CDR3 sequence is 14 residues long. Trimming removed 1 base from V and 2 bases from J, with 9 bases in between. Germline V gives CDR1 SGHTA, CDR2 FQGNSA. In DNA, the CDR3 is TGTGCCAGCAGCTTAGGGCCGACACCCTACGAGCAGTACTTC. It is translated as CASSLGPTPYEQYF. The full variable domain, with the rest looked up from reference TRBV7-2 and TRBJ2-7, is GAGVSQSPSNKVTEKGKDVELRCDPISGHTALYWYRQSLGQGLEFLIYFQGNSAPDKSGLPSDRFSAERTGGSVSTLTIQRTQQEDSAVYLCASSLGPTPYEQYFGPGTRLTVT.

This clonotype was detected a few times. The chain is built from TRBV5-1 and TRBJ1-2; D is possibly TRBD1 (5 bases). V was cut by 4 bases and J by 0 bases, with 16 bases left in between. CDR1 and CDR2 from the germline V gene are SGHRS and YFSETQ. The CDR3 runs to 16 residues. CDR3 nucleotide sequence: TGCGCCAGCAGCCCGCAGGGAGGCAGAACTAACTATGGCTACACCTTC. It codes for CASSPQGGRTNYGYTF.

This clonotype was picked up a small number of times. The chain recombines TRBV5-1 with TRBJ2-3, with D possibly TRBD2 on 6 matching bases. In germline, CDR1 is SGHRS, CDR2 YFSETQ. Trimming shortened V by 4 bases and J by 6 bases, and 15 bases separated the two germline ends. The CDR3 runs to 14 residues. Here the CDR3 DNA reads TGCGCCAGCAGCCCTCGCGGGACCCCGGATACGCAGTATTTT. It is translated as CASSPRGTPDTQYF.

This clonotype was detected only a few times. For the CDR3, the DNA is TGCGCCAGCAGCTGGACTAGCAGCAATGAGCAGTTCTTC. It codes for CASSWTSSNEQFF. The chain links TRBV5-1 to TRBJ2-1; 8 bases are shared with TRBD2. V shed 3 bases, J shed 6 bases, and the junction held 2 bases outside the gene matches. The germline gives CDR1 SGHRS, CDR2 YFSETQ. The CDR3 sequence is 13 residues long.

The table lists this clonotype with a few counts. V gene TRBV6-5 combines with J gene TRBJ2-1; tentative D call: TRBD1 (6 bases). CDR1 is MNHEY and CDR2 is SVGAGI in the germline V gene. This CDR3 contains 12 residues. V lost 6 bases to trimming and J lost 10 bases, with 13 bases between them. The CDR3 DNA follows: TGTGCCAGCAGGGGGGCGCATAACGAGCAGTTCTTC. As protein: CASRGAHNEQFF.

V and J are TRBV24-1 and TRBJ1-2, with TRBD1 matching 7 bases. CDR1 is KGHDR and CDR2 is SFDVKD in the germline V gene. Trimming removed 1 base from V and 8 bases from J; junction bases left unmatched: 3. The CDR3 is made up of 13 amino acids. DNA for the CDR3: TGTGCCACCAGTGATTTCGAGGGGGCAGGCTACACCTTC. Protein product: CATSDFEGAGYTF.

This clonotype was seen only a few times. The rearrangement joins TRBV7-8 to TRBJ2-7; 9 bases align to TRBD2. Germline V gene data show CDR1 as SGHVS and CDR2 as FQNEAQ. Trimming cost V 1 base and J 3 bases; bases outside gene matches: 4. The CDR3 length is 15 residues. Here the CDR3 DNA reads TGTGCCAGCAGCTTAGTCCTAGCGGGGATCTACGAGCAGTACTTC. This codes for CASSLVLAGIYEQYF.

This clonotype was seen only a few times. The V and J genes are TRBV6-1 and TRBJ1-2; D might be TRBD1 (5 bases). The CDR3 length is 13 residues. CDR1 and CDR2 (germline): MNHNS, SASEGT. V was shortened by 5 bases and J by 7 bases, with 14 bases between the two germline ends. The CDR3 is CASSPLGGFGYTF. In nucleotides, the CDR3 is TGTGCCAGCAGTCCCCTTGGGGGATTTGGCTACACCTTC.

For the CDR3, the DNA is TGCGCCAGCAGCCCCTCACCCGGGCCAACTAATGAAAAACTGTTTTTT. It is translated as CASSPSPGPTNEKLFF. The chain recombines TRBV5-1 with TRBJ1-4; no definite D call. V was trimmed by 4 bases and J by 0 bases, leaving 13 bases between them. Germline CDR1 is SGHRS and CDR2 is YFSETQ. The CDR3 is 16 residues long.